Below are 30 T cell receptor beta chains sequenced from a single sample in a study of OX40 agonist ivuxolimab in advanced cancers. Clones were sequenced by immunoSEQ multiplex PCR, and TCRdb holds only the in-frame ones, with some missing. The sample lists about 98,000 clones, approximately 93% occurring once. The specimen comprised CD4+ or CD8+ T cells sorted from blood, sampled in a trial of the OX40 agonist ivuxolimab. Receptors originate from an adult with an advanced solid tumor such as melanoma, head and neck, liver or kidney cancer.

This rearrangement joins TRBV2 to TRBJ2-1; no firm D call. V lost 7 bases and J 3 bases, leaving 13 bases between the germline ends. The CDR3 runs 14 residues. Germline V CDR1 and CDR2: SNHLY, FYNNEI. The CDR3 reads CASTVDRYYNEQFF. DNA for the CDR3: TGTGCCAGCACGGTAGACCGGTACTACAATGAGCAGTTCTTC.

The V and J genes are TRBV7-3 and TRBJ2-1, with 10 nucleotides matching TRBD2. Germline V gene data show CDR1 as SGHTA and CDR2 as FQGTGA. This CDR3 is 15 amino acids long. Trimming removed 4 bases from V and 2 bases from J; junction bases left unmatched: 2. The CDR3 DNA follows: TGTGCCAGCAGCTCTAGCGGGGGACCCTACAATGAGCAGTTCTTC. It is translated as CASSSSGGPYNEQFF.

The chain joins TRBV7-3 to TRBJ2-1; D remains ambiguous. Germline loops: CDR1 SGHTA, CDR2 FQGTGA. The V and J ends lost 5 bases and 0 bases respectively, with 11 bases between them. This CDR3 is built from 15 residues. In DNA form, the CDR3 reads TGTGCCAGCAGCCCCGACTCGAGCTCCTACAATGAGCAGTTCTTC. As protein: CASSPDSSSYNEQFF.

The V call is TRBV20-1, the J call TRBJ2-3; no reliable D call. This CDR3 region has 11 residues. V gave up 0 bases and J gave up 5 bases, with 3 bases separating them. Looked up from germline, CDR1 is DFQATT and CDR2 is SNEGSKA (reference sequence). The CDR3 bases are TGCAGTGCTAGAGAAGGAGATACGCAGTATTTT. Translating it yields CSAREGDTQYF.

The CDR3 DNA reads TGTGCCTGGGGGGGAGGGGAACGGCAGGAGCCCCAGCATTTT. It specifies CAWGGGERQEPQHF. The chain uses TRBV30 and TRBJ1-5; the D gene is possibly TRBD1 (5 bases). Trimming removed 5 bases at V and 8 bases at J, with 19 bases between. The CDR3 extends over 14 amino acids. CDR1 is GTSNPN and CDR2 is SVGIG in the germline V gene (reference sequence).

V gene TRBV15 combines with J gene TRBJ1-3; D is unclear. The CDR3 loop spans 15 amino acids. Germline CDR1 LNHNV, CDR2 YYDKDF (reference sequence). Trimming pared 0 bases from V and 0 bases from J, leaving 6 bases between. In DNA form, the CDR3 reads TGTGCCACCAGCAGAGATCCAGTCTCTGGAAACACCATATATTTT. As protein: CATSRDPVSGNTIYF.

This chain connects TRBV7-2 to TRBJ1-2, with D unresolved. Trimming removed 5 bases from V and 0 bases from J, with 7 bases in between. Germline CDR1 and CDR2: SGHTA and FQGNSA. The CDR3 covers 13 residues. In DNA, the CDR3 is TGTGCCAGCAGCCCCGGGGCTAACTATGGCTACACCTTC. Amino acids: CASSPGANYGYTF.

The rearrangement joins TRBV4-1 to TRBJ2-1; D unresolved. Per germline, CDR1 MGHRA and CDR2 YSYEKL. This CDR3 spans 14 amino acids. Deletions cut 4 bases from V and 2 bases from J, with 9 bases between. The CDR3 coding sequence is TGCGCCAGCAGCCCCCTGCGGACCTACAATGAGCAGTTCTTC. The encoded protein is CASSPLRTYNEQFF.

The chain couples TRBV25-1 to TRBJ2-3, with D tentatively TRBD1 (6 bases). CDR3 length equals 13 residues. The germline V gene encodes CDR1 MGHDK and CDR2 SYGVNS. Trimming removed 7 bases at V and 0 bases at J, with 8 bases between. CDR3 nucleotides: TGTGCCAGCAACAGGGACAGCACAGATACGCAGTATTTT. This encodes CASNRDSTDTQYF.

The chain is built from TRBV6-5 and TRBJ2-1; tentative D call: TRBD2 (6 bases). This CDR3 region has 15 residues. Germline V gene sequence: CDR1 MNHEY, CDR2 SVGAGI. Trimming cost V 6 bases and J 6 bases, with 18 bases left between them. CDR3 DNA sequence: TGTGCCAGCAGCCCACGGCCGGGGGTCGGCAATGAGCAGTTCTTC. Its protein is CASSPRPGVGNEQFF.

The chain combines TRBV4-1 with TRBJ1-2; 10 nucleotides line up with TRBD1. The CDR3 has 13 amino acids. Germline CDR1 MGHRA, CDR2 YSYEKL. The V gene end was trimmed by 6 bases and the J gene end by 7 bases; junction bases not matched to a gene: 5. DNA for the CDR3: TGCGCCAGCAGTCGACAGGGGGCGGGTGGCTACACCTTC. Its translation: CASSRQGAGGYTF.

The CDR3 region is CASSSGTGDEKLFF. As DNA, the CDR3 is TGTGCCAGCTCATCCGGGACAGGGGACGAAAAACTGTTTTTT. The rearrangement links TRBV28 to TRBJ1-4, with TRBD1 matching over 10 bases. Germline CDR1 reads MDHEN; CDR2 reads SYDVKM. This CDR3 region has 14 residues. V shed 8 bases and J 8 bases; nucleotides not matched to a gene: 8. Full variable domain (missing parts from reference TRBV28 and TRBJ1-4): DVKVTQSSRYLVKRTGEKVFLECVQDMDHENMFWYRQDPGLGLRLIYFSYDVKMKEKGDIPEGYSVSREKKERFSLILESASTNQTSMYLCASSSGTGDEKLFFGSGTQLSVL.

CDR3 loop: CASSLTGGDGNTIYF. The CDR3 nucleotides read TGTGCCAGCAGCCTAACAGGGGGCGATGGAAACACCATATATTTT. J is TRBJ1-3 and V is TRBV7-2, with TRBD1 matching 9 bases. The CDR3 has 15 residues. Per germline, CDR1 SGHTA and CDR2 FQGNSA. With V trimmed by 5 bases and J by 3 bases, 5 bases remained unmatched.

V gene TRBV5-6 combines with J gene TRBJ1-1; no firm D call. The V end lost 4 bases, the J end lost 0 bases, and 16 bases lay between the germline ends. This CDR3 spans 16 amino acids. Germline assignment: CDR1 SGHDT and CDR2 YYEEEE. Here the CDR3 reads CASSAVWHPLNTEAFF. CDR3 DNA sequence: TGTGCCAGCAGCGCGGTGTGGCACCCTCTGAACACTGAAGCTTTCTTT.

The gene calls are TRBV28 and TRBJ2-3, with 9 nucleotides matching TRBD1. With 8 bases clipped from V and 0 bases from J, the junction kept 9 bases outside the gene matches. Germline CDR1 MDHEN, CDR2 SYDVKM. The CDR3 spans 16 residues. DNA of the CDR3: TGTGCCAGCGGAGACCCCGGACAGGGGAGCACAGATACGCAGTATTTT. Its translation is CASGDPGQGSTDTQYF. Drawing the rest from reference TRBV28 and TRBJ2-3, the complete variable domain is DVKVTQSSRYLVKRTGEKVFLECVQDMDHENMFWYRQDPGLGLRLIYFSYDVKMKEKGDIPEGYSVSREKKERFSLILESASTNQTSMYLCASGDPGQGSTDTQYFGPGTRLTVL.

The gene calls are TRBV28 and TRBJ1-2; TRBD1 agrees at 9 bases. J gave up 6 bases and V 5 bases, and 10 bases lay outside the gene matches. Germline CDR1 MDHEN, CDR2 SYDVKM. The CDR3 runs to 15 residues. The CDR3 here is CASSGDRGLGDGYTF. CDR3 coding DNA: TGTGCCAGCAGTGGAGACAGGGGGTTGGGTGATGGCTACACCTTC.

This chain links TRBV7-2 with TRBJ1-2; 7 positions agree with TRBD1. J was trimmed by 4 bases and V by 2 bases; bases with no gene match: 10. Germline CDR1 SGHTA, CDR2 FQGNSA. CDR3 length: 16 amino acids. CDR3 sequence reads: CASSLLYRGFGYGYTF. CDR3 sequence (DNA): TGTGCCAGCAGCTTATTATACAGGGGATTCGGCTATGGCTACACCTTC. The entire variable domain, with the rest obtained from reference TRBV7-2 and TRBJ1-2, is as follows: GAGVSQSPSNKVTEKGKDVELRCDPISGHTALYWYRQSLGQGLEFLIYFQGNSAPDKSGLPSDRFSAERTGGSVSTLTIQRTQQEDSAVYLCASSLLYRGFGYGYTFGSGTRLTVV.

The CDR3 nucleotides are TGTGCCAGCAACTCTTTCAGGGGTGACACTGAAGCTTTCTTT. Amino acid sequence: CASNSFRGDTEAFF. The rearrangement uses TRBV2 and TRBJ1-1; D is possibly TRBD1 (6 bases). V lost 7 bases and J lost 3, with 15 bases in between. The germline V gene encodes CDR1 SNHLY and CDR2 FYNNEI. The CDR3 length is 14 residues.

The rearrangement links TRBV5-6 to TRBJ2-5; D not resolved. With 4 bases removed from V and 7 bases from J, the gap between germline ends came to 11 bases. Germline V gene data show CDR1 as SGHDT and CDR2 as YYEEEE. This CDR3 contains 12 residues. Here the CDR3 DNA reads TGTGCCAGCAGCGTGGTGCGAGCGACCCAGTACTTC. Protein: CASSVVRATQYF. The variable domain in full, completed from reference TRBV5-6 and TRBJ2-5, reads DAGVTQSPTHLIKTRGQQVTLRCSPKSGHDTVSWYQQALGQGPQFIFQYYEEEERQRGNFPDRFSGHQFPNYSSELNVNALLLGDSALYLCASSVVRATQYFGPGTRLLVL.

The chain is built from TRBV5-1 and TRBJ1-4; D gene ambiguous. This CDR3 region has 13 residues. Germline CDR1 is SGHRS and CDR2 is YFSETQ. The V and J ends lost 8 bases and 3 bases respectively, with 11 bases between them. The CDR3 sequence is CASSQSPNEKLFF. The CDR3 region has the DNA TGCGCCAGTTCACAGTCACCTAATGAAAAACTGTTTTTT.

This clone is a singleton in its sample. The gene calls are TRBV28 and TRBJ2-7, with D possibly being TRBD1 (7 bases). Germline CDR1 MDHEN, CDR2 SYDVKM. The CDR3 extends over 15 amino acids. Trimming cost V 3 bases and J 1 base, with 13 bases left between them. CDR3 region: CASSFGGTVSYEQYF. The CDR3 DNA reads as TGTGCCAGCAGTTTTGGAGGGACAGTATCCTACGAGCAGTACTTC. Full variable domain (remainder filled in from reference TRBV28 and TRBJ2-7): DVKVTQSSRYLVKRTGEKVFLECVQDMDHENMFWYRQDPGLGLRLIYFSYDVKMKEKGDIPEGYSVSREKKERFSLILESASTNQTSMYLCASSFGGTVSYEQYFGPGTRLTVT.

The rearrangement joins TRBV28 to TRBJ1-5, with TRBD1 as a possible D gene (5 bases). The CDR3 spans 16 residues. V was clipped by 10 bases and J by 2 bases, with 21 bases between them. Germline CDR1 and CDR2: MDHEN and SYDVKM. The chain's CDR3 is CAITQEPGFGNQPQHF. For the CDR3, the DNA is TGTGCCATCACACAGGAACCCGGCTTCGGCAATCAGCCCCAGCATTTT.

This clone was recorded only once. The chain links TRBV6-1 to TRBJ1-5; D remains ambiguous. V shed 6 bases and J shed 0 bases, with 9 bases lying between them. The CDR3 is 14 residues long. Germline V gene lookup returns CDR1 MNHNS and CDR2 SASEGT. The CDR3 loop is CASSRAGSNQPQHF. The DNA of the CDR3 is TGTGCCAGCAGCCGAGCCGGTAGCAATCAGCCCCAGCATTTT.

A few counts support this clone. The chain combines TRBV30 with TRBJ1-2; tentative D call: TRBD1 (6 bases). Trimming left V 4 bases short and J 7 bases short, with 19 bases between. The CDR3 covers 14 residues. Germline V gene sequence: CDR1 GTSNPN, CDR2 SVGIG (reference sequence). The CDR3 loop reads CAWILTGGAGGYTF. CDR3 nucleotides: TGTGCCTGGATTCTTACGGGGGGCGCTGGTGGCTACACCTTC.

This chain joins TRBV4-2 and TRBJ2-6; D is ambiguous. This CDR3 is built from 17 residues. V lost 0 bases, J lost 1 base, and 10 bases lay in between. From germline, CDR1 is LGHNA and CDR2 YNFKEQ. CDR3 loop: CASSQDLRASGANVLTF. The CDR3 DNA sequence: TGTGCCAGCAGCCAAGATCTGAGAGCTTCTGGGGCCAACGTCCTGACTTTC.

In nucleotides, the CDR3 is TGTGCCAGCAGTTCGCAGGACTTGCCCCAGCATTTT. Amino acids: CASSSQDLPQHF. The V gene is TRBV6-6, the J gene TRBJ1-5; D unresolved. The CDR3 has 12 amino acids. The germline V and J ends were trimmed by 4 bases and 9 bases, with 10 bases remaining between them. CDR1 and CDR2 (germline): MNHNY, SVGAGI (reference sequence).

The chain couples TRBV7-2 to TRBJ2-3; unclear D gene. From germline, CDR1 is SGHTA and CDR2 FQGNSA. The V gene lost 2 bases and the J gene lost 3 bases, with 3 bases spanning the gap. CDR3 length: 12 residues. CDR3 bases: TGTGCCAGCAGCTTATTTACAGATACGCAGTATTTT. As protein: CASSLFTDTQYF. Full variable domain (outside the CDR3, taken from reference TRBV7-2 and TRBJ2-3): GAGVSQSPSNKVTEKGKDVELRCDPISGHTALYWYRQSLGQGLEFLIYFQGNSAPDKSGLPSDRFSAERTGGSVSTLTIQRTQQEDSAVYLCASSLFTDTQYFGPGTRLTVL.

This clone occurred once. The CDR3 sequence: CASILDGSTDTQYF. The CDR3 coding sequence is TGTGCCAGCATCTTGGACGGTAGCACAGATACGCAGTATTTT. The J gene is TRBJ2-3, the V gene TRBV6-6; D is ambiguous. The germline gives CDR1 MNHNY, CDR2 SVGAGI (reference sequence). The CDR3 is made up of 14 amino acids. V shed 7 bases and J shed 0 bases, with 11 bases lying between them.

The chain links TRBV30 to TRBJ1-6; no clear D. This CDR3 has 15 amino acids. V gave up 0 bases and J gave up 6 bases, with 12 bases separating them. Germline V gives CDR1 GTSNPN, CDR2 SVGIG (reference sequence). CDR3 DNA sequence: TGTGCCTGGAGTGTAACCGGGCTGGCTAATTCACCCCTCCACTTT. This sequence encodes CAWSVTGLANSPLHF.

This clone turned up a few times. The CDR3 nucleotides read TGTGCCAGCAGCCGTGGGACAGATAGCAATCAGCCCCAGCATTTT. This sequence encodes CASSRGTDSNQPQHF. The V call is TRBV4-2, the J call TRBJ1-5; TRBD1 agrees at 7 bases. The germline V gene has CDR1 LGHNA and CDR2 YNFKEQ. This CDR3 is built from 15 residues. The V segment lost 4 bases and the J segment 0 bases; nucleotides outside the gene matches: 3.